This TCR beta chain was captured in a study of T cell clonality in common variable immunodeficiency. Study-wide results and limits: The cause of increased CVID clonality remains unclear without subpopulation sequencing.

There are 15 residues in the CDR3. Between the trimmed V and J ends, which lost 7 bases and 5 bases, there was a span of 18 bases. At least ten counts were recorded for this clone. Its antigen remains unidentified. The read ends 3 residues shy of where the CDR3 ends; the end is completed using the germline J gene. Control and CVID samples contributed equal amounts of genomic DNA. The assay was immunoSEQ multiplex PCR, and TCRdb's table has in-frame clones only and misses some. The sample includes approximately 81,000 clones, none of them occurring once. This clonotype originated in a person aged 18 to 75 in good health. J is TRBJ2-1 and V is TRBV12-3 or TRBV12-4; tentative D call: TRBD2 (6 bases). The source material was peripheral blood mononuclear cells. The CDR3 reads CASTRMPSENNEQFF. The sequenced CDR3 bases are TGTGCCAGCACCCGGATGCCTAGCGAGAACAATGAG.